One sample yielded the 32 T cell receptor beta chains listed below, sequenced in a study of T cells in Graves' hyperthyroidism and ophthalmopathy. RNA transcripts yielded amplified TCR beta CDR3 regions. Using the HTBI primer set, a first-round RT-PCR was run on the TCR CDR3. One entry per CDR3 protein, called by TCRdb with MiXCR from the multiplex PCR reads. Among approximately 210,000 distinct CDR3 sequences listed, 17% were seen once. The specimen sequenced was blood. The receptors stem from a middle-aged man with Graves' hyperthyroidism.

This clonotype was recorded at least ten times. The CDR3 bases are TGTGCCAGCAGCCGTCAGGCGTCCTACGAGCAGTACTTC. This translates into CASSRQASYEQYF. The chain links TRBV27 to TRBJ2-7; D remains ambiguous. Germline CDR1 reads MNHEY; CDR2 reads SMNVEV (reference sequence). CDR3 length equals 13 residues. Trimming pared 6 bases from V and 1 base from J, leaving 10 bases between.

The chain carries TRBV20-1 and TRBJ1-5; D gene ambiguous. CDR3 length: 11 residues. Germline CDR1 DFQATT, CDR2 SNEGSKA (reference sequence). V lost 7 bases to trimming and J lost 3 bases, with 7 bases between them. The CDR3 nucleotides read TGCAGTGGGGGTAACAATCAGCCCCAGCATTTT. Protein: CSGGNNQPQHF.

Details on this clonotype: Being one base from a much bigger clone, this may be a read error. The chain is built from TRBV30 and TRBJ2-5; D possibly corresponds to TRBD2 (5 bases). This CDR3 is 12 amino acids long. Germline CDR1 is GTSNPN and CDR2 is SVGIG (reference sequence). CDR3 residues: CAWMLNGETRYF. CDR3 DNA sequence: TGTGCCTGGATGCTCAATGGGGAGACCCGGTACTTC.

This chain uses TRBV6-5 with TRBJ1-1; the D is unclear. This CDR3 has 15 amino acids. The V gene lost 4 bases and the J gene lost 2 bases, with 14 bases spanning the gap. Germline CDR1 is MNHEY and CDR2 is SVGAGI. The CDR3 loop reads CASSSAASRNTEAFF. CDR3 sequence (DNA): TGTGCCAGCAGTTCCGCTGCGTCAAGAAACACTGAAGCTTTCTTT.

On this clonotype itself: The junction does not match germline at one end; this may be a read error. CDR3 DNA sequence: TGCAATGCTACTCGGAGCGGGAGGGCCTCCTACAATGAGCAGTTCTTC. Its translation: CNATRSGRASYNEQFF. The rearrangement uses TRBV20-1 and TRBJ2-1, with TRBD2 identical over 10 bases. The CDR3 covers 16 residues. In germline, CDR1 is DFQATT, CDR2 SNEGSKA (reference sequence).

Many counts were recorded for this clonotype. The V call is TRBV2, the J call TRBJ2-4, with 8 nucleotides matching TRBD2. The length of the CDR3 is 14 residues. V lost 3 bases and J lost 6; bases outside the gene matches: 4. Germline-derived CDR1 and CDR2 are SNHLY and FYNNEI. DNA of the CDR3: TGTGCCAGCAGTGATCCGGGACTAGGAAACATTCAGTACTTC. Protein sequence: CASSDPGLGNIQYF.

This clonotype has a handful of counts. The rearrangement joins TRBV5-1 to TRBJ2-2, with D perhaps matching TRBD1 (8 bases). This CDR3 has 15 amino acids. Germline values: CDR1 SGHRS, CDR2 YFSETQ. The V end was cut by 4 bases, the J end by 5 bases, with 15 bases between. This CDR3 reads CASSPGQGGTGELFF. The CDR3 DNA reads TGCGCCAGCAGCCCTGGACAGGGAGGGACCGGGGAGCTGTTTTTT.

The rearrangement links TRBV6-2 or TRBV6-3 to TRBJ1-1, with TRBD1 as a possible D gene (5 bases). With 7 bases removed from V and 4 bases from J, the gap between germline ends came to 13 bases. Germline V gene data show CDR1 as MNHEY and CDR2 as SVGEGT. The CDR3 loop spans 13 amino acids. CDR3: CASTPPGGTEAFF. CDR3 in DNA: TGTGCCAGCACACCTCCGGGGGGCACTGAAGCTTTCTTT.

In its sample, this clonotype was seen many times. This chain connects TRBV29-1 to TRBJ2-2; possible D gene TRBD2, 5 bases. Trimming removed 6 bases at V and 5 bases at J, with 13 bases between. The length of the CDR3 is 13 residues. The germline V gene has CDR1 SQVTM and CDR2 ANQGSEA. CDR3 sequence reads: CSVVLPGTGELFF. CDR3 nucleotides: TGCAGCGTCGTCCTTCCGGGGACCGGGGAGCTGTTTTTT.

This clonotype appeared a few times. The V call is TRBV28, the J call TRBJ2-7; TRBD1 or TRBD2 may be the D gene (5 bases each). The CDR3 has 17 amino acids. Germline-derived CDR1 and CDR2 are MDHEN and SYDVKM. V gave up 2 bases and J gave up 2 bases, with 19 bases separating them. For the CDR3, the DNA is TGTGCCAGCAGTTTACCCCCAAACGGGGACGGAACCTACGAGCAGTACTTC. Protein product: CASSLPPNGDGTYEQYF.

This clonotype has ten or more counts. The chain employs TRBV6-5 and TRBJ2-5; a weak D match, TRBD1 (6 bases). Deletions cut 0 bases from V and 1 base from J, with 12 bases between. Germline CDR1 and CDR2: MNHEY and SVGAGI. The CDR3 covers 16 residues. CDR3 DNA sequence: TGTGCCAGCAGTTACTCTTGGGACAACAGCCAAGAGACCCAGTACTTC. Translated, it gives CASSYSWDNSQETQYF.

The CDR3 nucleotides are TGCAGTGCTAGATTCCCTAGCGGTTCCTACGAGCAGTACTTC. Translating it yields CSARFPSGSYEQYF. V gene TRBV20-1 combines with J gene TRBJ2-7; 7 positions match TRBD2. CDR3 length equals 14 residues. V lost 2 bases, J lost 1 base, and 5 bases stayed unmatched. In germline, CDR1 is DFQATT, CDR2 SNEGSKA (reference sequence).

About this clonotype itself: At one of its ends the junction is not consistent with the germline gene, which may arise from a read error. The rearrangement links TRBV7-9 to TRBJ1-1; D is uncertain. This CDR3 is built from 14 residues. Germline V gene data show CDR1 as SEHNR and CDR2 as FQNEAQ (reference sequence). The CDR3 region has the DNA TGTGCCAGCAGCTTAGGGGCGGGGAACCCTGAAGCTTTCTTT. It is translated as CASSLGAGNPEAFF.

This clonotype was observed at least ten times. J is TRBJ1-2 and V is TRBV2; tentative D call: TRBD1 (5 bases). Germline V gene lookup returns CDR1 SNHLY and CDR2 FYNNEI. The CDR3 totals 12 residues. Trimming shortened V by 6 bases and J by 5 bases, and 10 bases separated the two germline ends. The CDR3 sequence is CASRGEEYGYTF. In nucleotides, the CDR3 is TGTGCCAGCAGGGGGGAAGAATATGGCTACACCTTC.

The chain employs TRBV6-1 and TRBJ1-2; D unresolved. The germline gives CDR1 MNHNS, CDR2 SASEGT. CDR3 length: 12 amino acids. The V end was cut by 5 bases, the J end by 8 bases, with 12 bases between. The CDR3 protein is CASSPPGKGYTF. In nucleotides, the CDR3 is TGTGCCAGCAGTCCCCCAGGAAAAGGCTACACCTTC.

Comment on this clonotype: A read error may explain this, as a much larger clone is one base away. The chain uses TRBV28 and TRBJ1-1; D perhaps matches TRBD1 (5 bases). Germline CDR1 reads MDHEN; CDR2 reads SYDVKM. This CDR3 has 10 amino acids. The CDR3 sequence: CTSSDSEAFF. The CDR3 DNA reads TGTACCAGCAGCGACAGTGAAGCTTTCTTT.

This chain uses TRBV7-9 with TRBJ1-5; no firm D call. The CDR3 sequence is 14 residues long. Trimming pared 1 base from V and 3 bases from J, leaving 7 bases between. Germline CDR1 and CDR2: SEHNR and FQNEAQ (reference sequence). Written as DNA, the CDR3 is TGTGCCAGCAGCTTAGGTTGGGCCAATCAGCCCCAGCATTTT. It codes for CASSLGWANQPQHF.

The rearrangement links TRBV6-1 to TRBJ2-7, with D uncertain. The germline V gene encodes CDR1 MNHNS and CDR2 SASEGT. The CDR3 consists of 15 residues. Trimming shortened V by 6 bases and J by 3 bases, and 18 bases separated the two germline ends. This chain's CDR3 is CASSTEVGLFYEQYF. The CDR3, as DNA: TGTGCCAGCAGCACAGAGGTGGGTCTTTTCTACGAGCAGTACTTC.

This clonotype was detected many times. The V gene is TRBV20-1, the J gene TRBJ2-1, with D perhaps TRBD2 (6 bases). The CDR3 length is 17 residues. Trimming took 0 bases from V and 3 from J, leaving 18 bases between them. Per the germline V gene, CDR1 is DFQATT and CDR2 is SNEGSKA (reference sequence). The CDR3 DNA reads as TGCAGTGCTAGAGATCCTAGTCTAGCGAGTCGCTACAATGAGCAGTTCTTC. It yields the protein CSARDPSLASRYNEQFF.

The table lists this clonotype with a count of one. The chain joins TRBV2 to TRBJ2-3; 10 bases are a match to TRBD2. The CDR3 contains 14 residues. V gave up 8 bases and J gave up 3 bases; unmatched junction bases: 5. The germline CDR1 and CDR2 sequences are SNHLY and FYNNEI. CDR3 residues: CASLAGGSTDTQYF. CDR3 DNA sequence: TGTGCCAGCTTAGCGGGAGGAAGTACAGATACGCAGTATTTT.

This clonotype was recorded at least ten times. The V and J genes are TRBV28 and TRBJ2-2; D might be TRBD1 (7 bases). The V gene's germline CDR1 is MDHEN and CDR2 SYDVKM. This CDR3 comprises 15 residues. V was shortened by 6 bases and J by 3 bases, with 14 bases between the two germline ends. The DNA of the CDR3 is TGTGCCAGCAGCATAGACAGGGAGGACACCGGGGAGCTGTTTTTT. Translating gives CASSIDREDTGELFF.

This clonotype was observed at least ten times. The chain is built from TRBV18 and TRBJ2-1; TRBD2 is a possible D gene (5 bases). Trimming removed 2 bases at V and 4 bases at J, with 15 bases between. The CDR3 is 16 amino acids. Per the germline V gene, CDR1 is KGHSH and CDR2 is LQKENI. The CDR3 is CASSPELAGDYNEQFF. The CDR3 region has the DNA TGTGCCAGCTCACCAGAGCTTGCGGGTGATTACAATGAGCAGTTCTTC.

This chain links TRBV20-1 with TRBJ1-4, with 9 bases matching TRBD1. This CDR3 is 13 amino acids long. Germline CDR1 and CDR2: DFQATT and SNEGSKA (reference sequence). V trimming: 6 bases; J trimming: 5 bases; junction bases outside the gene matches: 4. The CDR3 DNA sequence: TGCAGTGCCAGGACAGGGGTGAATGAAAAACTGTTTTTT. This gives the protein CSARTGVNEKLFF.

This clonotype was counted ten times or more. This sequence joins TRBV3-1 and TRBJ2-7, with 10 bases matching TRBD2. Germline V gene sequence: CDR1 LGHDT, CDR2 YNNKEL (reference sequence). V shed 4 bases, J shed 2 bases, and the junction held 14 bases outside the gene matches. CDR3 length equals 18 residues. CDR3 sequence reads: CASSPSPHTSGAPYEQYF. The CDR3 DNA reads TGTGCCAGCAGCCCAAGCCCCCATACTAGCGGGGCCCCCTACGAGCAGTACTTC.

The V and J genes are TRBV29-1 and TRBJ2-7, with TRBD2 as a possible D gene (5 bases). The CDR3 is 14 residues long. Trimming removed 1 base at V and 3 bases at J, with 13 bases between. CDR1 and CDR2 from the germline V gene are SQVTM and ANQGSEA. The CDR3 DNA sequence: TGCAGCGTTGAAGTCGCGGGCCGTCGCTACGAGCAGTACTTC. It is translated as CSVEVAGRRYEQYF.

This clonotype was recorded many times. The rearrangement joins TRBV6-1 to TRBJ2-3; tentative D call: TRBD2 (6 bases). Germline V gene lookup returns CDR1 MNHNS and CDR2 SASEGT. Trimming left V 7 bases short and J 5 bases short, with 19 bases between. The CDR3 runs to 15 residues. The CDR3 loop is CASIRGGAVLDTQYF. Written as DNA, the CDR3 is TGTGCCAGCATCCGAGGAGGGGCGGTTTTAGATACGCAGTATTTT.

The genes are TRBV6-5 and TRBJ2-1; 10 positions match TRBD2. Germline CDR1 and CDR2: MNHEY and SVGAGI. The CDR3 runs 16 residues. The J segment lost 6 bases and the V segment lost 5 bases, leaving 10 bases of the junction unmatched. CDR3 bases: TGTGCCAGCAGTAACTACTATAGCGGGGGGAGCAATGAGCAGTTCTTC. This codes for CASSNYYSGGSNEQFF.

This clonotype showed up many times. The chain recombines TRBV5-5 with TRBJ1-1; maybe TRBD1 (6 bases). The CDR3 consists of 14 residues. From germline, CDR1 is SGHKS and CDR2 YYEKEE (reference sequence). Deletions cut 8 bases from V and 1 base from J, with 15 bases between. CDR3 sequence: CASVRDTQNTEAFF. The DNA for the CDR3 is TGTGCCAGTGTCCGGGACACCCAGAACACTGAAGCTTTCTTT.

A note on this clonotype: One end of the junction fails to match germline, which may point to a read error. The rearrangement links TRBV20-1 to TRBJ2-3; tentative D call: TRBD2 (6 bases). Germline V lookup: CDR1 DFQATT, CDR2 SNEGSKA (reference sequence). The CDR3 is made up of 15 amino acids. The CDR3 loop is CGATPSSGGADTQYF. The CDR3 DNA follows: TGCGGTGCCACCCCCTCTTCGGGCGGGGCAGATACGCAGTATTTT.

This clonotype appeared many times. The chain recombines TRBV11-2 with TRBJ2-3; tentatively, D is TRBD1 (5 bases). V was shortened by 7 bases and J by 6 bases, with 17 bases between the two germline ends. The germline V gene encodes CDR1 SGHAT and CDR2 FQNNGV. This CDR3 contains 14 residues. The CDR3 reads CASIYSWAGDTQYF. CDR3 coding DNA: TGTGCCAGCATCTATAGTTGGGCAGGGGATACGCAGTATTTT.

The chain couples TRBV12-3 or TRBV12-4 to TRBJ2-5; possible D gene TRBD2, 5 bases. This CDR3 has 15 amino acids. V was pared by 6 bases and J by 5 bases, with 19 bases between. CDR3 sequence: CASSNPGVARETQYF. The CDR3 coding sequence is TGTGCCAGCAGCAACCCCGGGGTAGCCCGGGAGACCCAGTACTTC.

Only a few counts were recorded for this clonotype. The J gene is TRBJ2-1, the V gene TRBV4-2; D might be TRBD1 (5 bases). The ends were cut back, 4 bases at V and 1 base at J, with 20 bases in the middle. This CDR3 is 18 amino acids long. CDR1 is LGHNA and CDR2 is YNFKEQ in the germline V gene. CDR3 sequence (DNA): TGTGCCAGCAGCCGCCTAAAGGGGTCAGGCCTTTCCTACAATGAGCAGTTCTTC. Translating gives CASSRLKGSGLSYNEQFF.